This T cell receptor beta chain was identified during a study of shared clonotypes between healthy human individuals. General study points: Rarefaction gave evidence that sorted-subset sequencing remained incomplete despite large depth. Only blood was sampled, and tissue TCR repertoires likely differ from blood ones. Between a handful of donors, naive CD4 clonotypes were shared at a level of around 5.2%.

Germline V gives CDR1 SGHRS, CDR2 YFSETQ. V shed 2 bases and J 4 bases; nucleotides not matched to a gene: 4. The CDR3 length is 15 residues. Some clones are missing from TCRdb's copy, which holds only in-frame ones; the method was immunoSEQ multiplex PCR. The sample comprises over a million clones, more than 75% of which are singletons, and around 0.61% rests with the top ten. Points on this clone: Its antigen is undetermined.

Specimen: memory CD4+ T cells from PBMCs. The subset was: CD45RA-negative fraction. The clonotype was recovered from a man between 18 and 35 years old in good health. Some clones in this sample may be carry-over from other donors' samples. The chain combines TRBV5-1 with TRBJ2-1; 9 bases match TRBD2. CDR3 loop: CASSFLAGKYNEQFF. The CDR3 DNA reads as TGCGCCAGCAGCTTTCTAGCGGGAAAATACAATGAGCAGTTCTTC. The entire variable domain, with the rest obtained from reference TRBV5-1 and TRBJ2-1, is as follows: KAGVTQTPRYLIKTRGQQVTLSCSPISGHRSVSWYQQTPGQGLQFLFEYFSETQRNKGNFPGRFSGRQFSNSRSEMNVSTLELGDSALYLCASSFLAGKYNEQFFGPGTRLTVL.